These 2 T cell receptor beta chains were sequenced from one sample in a study of T-cell memory formation after mild COVID-19. TCRdb recomputed calls from the 5' RACE reads with MiXCR, one row per CDR3 protein. The sample includes fewer than 400,000 distinct CDR3 sequences, about an eighth seen only once; the top ten take about a fifth. The sequenced sample was PBMCs or a T cell subset sorted from them (not recorded which). The receptors shown here come from a man between 18 and 29 years old who had mild COVID-19 (a few samples of this study predate the infection). Cell type and time point are not known.

This clonotype has at least ten counts. The chain has TRBV27 and TRBJ2-4; no reliable D call. Germline V gene data show CDR1 as MNHEY and CDR2 as SMNVEV (reference sequence). This CDR3 comprises 14 residues. V gave up 6 bases and J gave up 6 bases, with 15 bases separating them. The CDR3 region has the DNA TGTGCCAGCAGCTACGGACCGACGCCAAACATTCAGTACTTC. Residues: CASSYGPTPNIQYF.

The J gene is TRBJ1-1, the V gene TRBV19; 7 bases are shared with TRBD1. The CDR3 loop spans 13 amino acids. J was trimmed by 3 bases and V by 5 bases; bases with no gene match: 3. Germline V gene sequence: CDR1 LNHDA, CDR2 SQIVND (reference sequence). The CDR3 spells CASSHRGDTEAFF. The CDR3 region has the DNA TGTGCCAGTAGTCACAGGGGTGACACTGAAGCTTTCTTT.